This TCR beta chain was sequenced during a study of blood T cell repertoires in COVID-19. Overall study context: Italy, Spain and the United States were the sources of the convalescent and acute COVID-19 samples. Sources were T cells, B-cell-depleted T cells, or PBMCs; the material itself was cDNA or gDNA.

Source study methods: Estimates of nucleated cell counts were drawn from the amplification of reference gene primers. Using immunoSEQ multiplex PCR, the repertoire was profiled, and TCRdb retains in-frame clones only, with some absent. For V, J and clone size, that table is used; D and trimming come from the DNA. Seen here are 150,000 to 160,000 clones, roughly nine tenths observed once, and the top ten hold over 0.45%. What was sequenced was peripheral blood. The receptor was isolated from a man aged 50 to 60 with acute or convalescent COVID-19.

The CDR3 DNA reads as TGTGCCAGCAGCAACGCGCTAGCGGTCCTGAGGAACGAGCAGTACTTC. This sequence encodes CASSNALAVLRNEQYF. The chain is built from TRBV7-9 and TRBJ2-7; 7 bases align to TRBD2. Germline lookup yields CDR1 SEHNR and CDR2 FQNEAQ (reference sequence). The CDR3 runs 16 residues. After removal of 5 bases from V and 5 bases from J, the junction contained 15 bases not matched to a gene.